Listed below are T cell receptor beta chains from one sample, sequenced in a study of regulatory T cells in long-lasting Graves disease. One entry per CDR3 protein results from TCRdb running MiXCR on the multiplex PCR reads. The profile shows around 400,000 distinct CDR3 sequences, 15% to 17% of them singletons. This specimen was peripheral blood mononuclear cells (PBMCs), taken at new diagnosis, from a patient treated with antithyroid drugs. These receptor sequences come from a female donor with Graves disease. The CDR3 runs from the conserved cysteine through the conserved F or W. D genes are given only for firm matches. Some rows mark clone size as missing; the rest say once, few, many or name a class of expanded clone.

d_call,clone_size,j_call,v_call,cdr3_nt,cdr3_aa
-,many,TRBJ1-2,TRBV20-1,TGCAGTGCGGGAGTACTACCCTCAGCCGCAGACAACTATGGCTACACCTTC,CSAGVLPSAADNYGYTF
-,many,TRBJ2-5,TRBV4-2,TGTGCCAGCAGGGAAAAGGTGGGCGGGAAATGGGGCCAAGAGACCCAGTACTTC,CASREKVGGKWGQETQYF
TRBD1,-,TRBJ1-1,TRBV5-1,TGCGCCAGCAGCTTGACTCCAGGGGGCCAGAACACTGAAGCTTTCTTT,CASSLTPGGQNTEAFF
TRBD2,many,TRBJ2-3,TRBV9,TGTGCCAGCAGCGTTCCGCGGGAGTACGGCACAGATACGCAGTATTTT,CASSVPREYGTDTQYF
-,-,TRBJ2-7,TRBV27,TGTGCCAGCAGTTATATTTTCGGCAAAATCTACGAGCAGTACTTC,CASSYIFGKIYEQYF
-,many,TRBJ1-5,TRBV5-6,TGTGCCAGCACCTTGTATTGGAGCAATCAGCCCCAGCATTTT,CASTLYWSNQPQHF
TRBD2,-,TRBJ2-4,TRBV27,TGTGCCAGCAGCCCTCGATGGGGTGGACTAGCGGGAGGCCTCCGCGACAAAAACATTCAGTACTTC,CASSPRWGGLAGGLRDKNIQYF
-,many,TRBJ2-2,TRBV12-3/TRBV12-4,TGTGCCAGCAGTTTAGGGCCCACCGGGAGCGGCACCGGGGAGCTGTTTTTT,CASSLGPTGSGTGELFF
TRBD2,many,TRBJ2-7,TRBV6-5,TGTGCCAGCAGTTATGGACTAGGCAGCTCCTACGAGCAGTACTTC,CASSYGLGSSYEQYF
-,many,TRBJ2-7,TRBV20-1,TGCAGTGCTAGAGATCCGGCGGGGACATACTCCTACGAGCAGTACTTC,CSARDPAGTYSYEQYF
-,many,TRBJ2-2,TRBV6-1,TGTGCCAGCAGCCCCGGGACTCCGAACACCGGGGAGCTGTTTTTT,CASSPGTPNTGELFF
-,many,TRBJ2-7,TRBV5-6,TGTGCCAGCAGCTTGGGACTAACTCCCAGCGAGCAGTACTTC,CASSLGLTPSEQYF
TRBD1,many,TRBJ2-5,TRBV3-1,TGTGCCAGCAGCCAAGATTATCGGACAGGGGGTCCCCGAGAGACCCAGTACTTC,CASSQDYRTGGPRETQYF
-,-,TRBJ1-2,TRBV28,TGTGCCAGCAGTTTCAATCCCAGGGATGGCTACACCTTC,CASSFNPRDGYTF
-,few,TRBJ1-1,TRBV29-1,TGCAGCGTTGGAGGGATTAACACTGAAGCTTTCTTT,CSVGGINTEAFF
TRBD1,many,TRBJ1-4,TRBV6-1,TGTGCCAGCAGTATCATAGGGGGCCTTAATGAAAAACTGTTTTTT,CASSIIGGLNEKLFF
-,-,TRBJ1-1,TRBV3-1,TGTGCCAGCAGCCAAGATCTTCCAGAAGCGAACACTGAAGCTTTCTTT,CASSQDLPEANTEAFF
-,many,TRBJ2-3,TRBV7-2,TGTGCCAGCAGCTTAGTAAGTCCTGGTTCAAACACCGATACGCAGTATTTT,CASSLVSPGSNTDTQYF
TRBD1,few,TRBJ1-3,TRBV19,TGTGCCAGTAGTATCAGGGGGACTGGAAACACCATATATTTT,CASSIRGTGNTIYF
TRBD2,many,TRBJ2-3,TRBV2,TGTGCCAGCCGGACGACTAGCGGGGGGATAGATACGCAGTATTTT,CASRTTSGGIDTQYF
-,-,TRBJ1-1,TRBV7-2,TGTGCCAGCAGCTTAGCGGGGCGTGGTGACCCTGAAGCTTTCTTT,CASSLAGRGDPEAFF
TRBD2,many,TRBJ2-2,TRBV28,TGTGCCAGCTCCCGTAACGGACTAGCGGGAGGTGGGGGCACCGGGGAGCTGTTTTTT,CASSRNGLAGGGGTGELFF
-,many,TRBJ2-5,TRBV27,TGTGCCAGCAGTTTTGTGGGGCGGGAGACCCAGTACTTC,CASSFVGRETQYF
TRBD2,few,TRBJ2-1,TRBV27,TGTGCCAGCAGCCACTTAGGACTAGCGGGGAACAATGAGCAGTTCTTC,CASSHLGLAGNNEQFF
TRBD2,many,TRBJ2-1,TRBV7-9,TGTGCCAGCAGCACCTCGACCGGGACTAGCTACTACAATGAGCAGTTCTTC,CASSTSTGTSYYNEQFF
-,-,TRBJ2-3,TRBV2,TGTGCCAGCAGTGGCGGATTCTTGACAGAAGATACGCAGTATTTT,CASSGGFLTEDTQYF
TRBD1,many,TRBJ2-1,TRBV6-5,TGTGCCAGCAGTTACCGGGGACAGGGGGTTGATGAGCAGTTCTTC,CASSYRGQGVDEQFF
-,many,TRBJ1-2,TRBV2,TGTGCCAGCAGTGCCGATCAGGGGAACTATGGCTACACCTTC,CASSADQGNYGYTF
-,many,TRBJ2-3,TRBV12-3/TRBV12-4,TGTGCCAGCAGTTTGGGATCCAGCGGCACAGATACGCAGTATTTT,CASSLGSSGTDTQYF
-,many,TRBJ1-4,TRBV24-1,TGTGCCACCAGTGCTGGGGGGCCTCATGAAAAACTGTTTTTT,CATSAGGPHEKLFF
-,many,TRBJ1-1,TRBV12-3/TRBV12-4,TGTGCCAGCAGTTTAGAAGCAGGGGAGAACACTGAAGCTTTCTTT,CASSLEAGENTEAFF
-,many,TRBJ2-1,TRBV18,TGTGCCAGCTCACCAGAACAATACAATGAGCAGTTCTTC,CASSPEQYNEQFF
-,many,TRBJ2-7,TRBV6-2/TRBV6-3,TGTGCCAGCAGTGCACGGGTCAGCCCATACGAGCAGTACTTC,CASSARVSPYEQYF
-,-,TRBJ1-3,TRBV18,TGTGCCAGCTCACCTGACTATACTGGAAACACCATATATTTT,CASSPDYTGNTIYF
TRBD1,many,TRBJ2-3,TRBV5-6,TGTGCCAGCAGCTTACCTTTAGGGCAGGGGGCAGATACGCAGTATTTT,CASSLPLGQGADTQYF